Listed below are T cell receptor beta chains from one sample, sequenced in a study of shared clonotypes between healthy human individuals. The assay was immunoSEQ multiplex PCR, and TCRdb's table has in-frame clones only and misses some. The repertoire includes about 2,200,000 clones, about 93% of them detected once, and over 1.5% sits in the top ten. Material for sequencing was naive CD8+ T cells from PBMCs. The receptor set was obtained from a man younger than 35 in good health. Some clones in this sample may be carry-over from other donors' samples. Each CDR3 is given with its conserved first and last residue. The D gene is left open where the match is weak. Clone size is given for some rows only: seen once, a few or many times, or a class if the clone is expanded.

CDR3: CASSQGVASGRGGREQYF; DNA: TGCGCCAGCAGCCAAGGGGTGGCTAGCGGGAGAGGAGGTCGTGAGCAGTACTTC; D: TRBD2; V: TRBV4-3; J: TRBJ2-7; size: -
CDR3: CASSLGRVHEQYF; DNA: TGTGCCAGCAGTTTAGGCAGGGTCCACGAGCAGTACTTC; D: -; V: TRBV27; J: TRBJ2-7; size: -
CDR3: CASSQLTGGPLTF; DNA: TGCGCCAGCAGCCAACTCACCGGTGGTCCCCTGACTTTC; D: -; V: TRBV4-3; J: TRBJ2-6; size: -
CDR3: CASSAARGDYEQYF; DNA: TGCGCCAGCAGCGCGGCGCGGGGGGACTACGAGCAGTACTTC; D: TRBD2; V: TRBV4-3; J: TRBJ2-7; size: -
CDR3: CASSVALGTSYNEQFF; DNA: TGTGCCAGCAGCGTAGCTCTCGGGACCTCCTACAATGAGCAGTTCTTC; D: -; V: TRBV9; J: TRBJ2-1; size: -
CDR3: CASSWGQIVAYEQYF; DNA: TGTGCCAGCAGCTGGGGACAGATCGTAGCCTACGAGCAGTACTTC; D: TRBD1; V: TRBV5-6; J: TRBJ2-7; size: -
CDR3: CASSFGLAGGSDTQYF; DNA: TGTGCCAGCAGTTTTGGTCTAGCGGGAGGTTCAGATACGCAGTATTTT; D: TRBD2; V: TRBV28; J: TRBJ2-3; size: -
CDR3: CATSRDPPNEQFF; DNA: TGTGCCACCAGCAGAGACCCCCCCAATGAGCAGTTCTTC; D: -; V: TRBV15; J: TRBJ2-1; size: -
CDR3: CASSWGPLNTEAFF; DNA: TGTGCCAGCAGTTGGGGACCGCTGAACACTGAAGCTTTCTTT; D: -; V: TRBV28; J: TRBJ1-1; size: -
CDR3: CAISESNGSPSYEQYF; DNA: TGTGCCATCAGTGAGTCGAATGGCAGCCCCTCCTACGAGCAGTACTTC; D: -; V: TRBV10-3; J: TRBJ2-7; size: -
CDR3: CASSIGPGGANEQFF; DNA: TGTGCCAGTAGTATCGGGCCCGGGGGAGCGAATGAGCAGTTCTTC; D: -; V: TRBV19; J: TRBJ2-1; size: -
CDR3: CASSGTGTRGPGELFF; DNA: TGTGCCAGCAGCGGAACCGGGACTAGGGGGCCCGGGGAGCTGTTTTTT; D: -; V: TRBV9; J: TRBJ2-2; size: -
CDR3: CASSPRTLLHQETQYF; DNA: TGTGCCAGCAGCCCGCGGACTCTTTTACACCAAGAGACCCAGTACTTC; D: -; V: TRBV7-2; J: TRBJ2-5; size: -
CDR3: CASSPGRLAGRTDTQYF; DNA: TGTGCCAGCAGTCCTGGGCGGTTAGCGGGTCGCACAGATACGCAGTATTTT; D: TRBD2; V: TRBV2; J: TRBJ2-3; size: -
CDR3: CASSWRDGRNTEAFF; DNA: TGTGCCAGCAGCTGGCGGGACGGACGGAACACTGAAGCTTTCTTT; D: -; V: TRBV7-9; J: TRBJ1-1; size: -
CDR3: CASSVRTEPSETQYF; DNA: TGTGCCAGCAGCGTCAGGACAGAACCCTCCGAGACCCAGTACTTC; D: -; V: TRBV7-9; J: TRBJ2-5; size: -
CDR3: CASSQSRAASTEAFF; DNA: TGCGCCAGCAGCCAATCGCGGGCGGCGAGCACTGAAGCTTTCTTT; D: -; V: TRBV4-1; J: TRBJ1-1; size: few
CDR3: CASSFGLVGYEQYF; DNA: TGTGCCAGTAGTTTCGGACTGGTGGGCTACGAGCAGTACTTC; D: -; V: TRBV19; J: TRBJ2-7; size: -
CDR3: CATQGYGYTF; DNA: TGTGCCACACAGGGGTATGGCTACACCTTC; D: TRBD1; V: TRBV10-3; J: TRBJ1-2; size: few
CDR3: CALTGPHTGELFF; DNA: TGTGCCTTGACAGGACCACACACCGGGGAGCTGTTTTTT; D: -; V: TRBV30; J: TRBJ2-2; size: -
CDR3: CASSPLGQGPYNEQFF; DNA: TGCGCCAGCAGCCCCCTGGGACAGGGCCCCTACAATGAGCAGTTCTTC; D: TRBD1; V: TRBV4-1; J: TRBJ2-1; size: -
CDR3: CASSPHVGAFF; DNA: TGTGCCAGCAGCCCTCATGTCGGGGCTTTCTTT; D: -; V: TRBV13; J: TRBJ1-1; size: few
CDR3: CASSDSGTGANGYTF; DNA: TGTGCCAGCAGTGACTCGGGCACAGGGGCTAATGGCTACACCTTC; D: TRBD1; V: TRBV6-4; J: TRBJ1-2; size: -
CDR3: CASSLKQGGSVNYGYTF; DNA: TGTGCCAGCAGTTTAAAACAGGGAGGTAGCGTGAACTATGGCTACACCTTC; D: -; V: TRBV27; J: TRBJ1-2; size: -